This paragraph reports one T cell receptor (beta chain). Grafts had their tissue processed, releasing intraepithelial and lamina propria lymphocytes. These data come from a study of graft-versus-host responses after intestinal transplantation. Study summary: Isolated intestinal, liver-intestinal, or multivisceral transplants were what recipients had. Induction with anti-thymocyte globulin, then tacrolimus and steroids for roughly 3 years, was given to all recipients.

The protocol was immunoSEQ multiplex PCR, while the TCRdb copy is restricted to in-frame clones and leaves out a portion. The table lists about 15,000 clones, about two thirds of them singletons. The sample was ileum tissue, taken just over 650 days after intestinal transplantation. This receptor was obtained from a human patient who received an intestinal transplant, so some T cells may come from the graft donor.

DNA for the CDR3: TGTGCCAGTAGTAATCGGACAGACCCGTATTCACCCCTCCACTTT. Amino acid sequence: CASSNRTDPYSPLHF. This chain joins TRBV19 and TRBJ1-6, with a weak D call TRBD1 (6 bases). This CDR3 spans 15 amino acids. Germline-derived CDR1 and CDR2 are LNHDA and SQIVND (reference sequence). The ends were cut back, 4 bases at V and 8 bases at J, with 15 bases in the middle.